These 30 T cell receptor beta chains were sequenced from one sample in a study of cytotoxic CD8 clonotypes in ibrutinib-treated CLL. Profiling relied on immunoSEQ multiplex PCR, and the TCRdb table lists in-frame clones only, not all of them. The data contain 150,000 or so clones, over 60% of them singletons. Sequencing used PBMCs, obtained after 12 months of ibrutinib treatment. These receptors were obtained from a human donor with chronic lymphocytic leukemia.

This clone was counted only a few times. The chain carries TRBV27 and TRBJ2-7; maybe TRBD2 (5 bases). The CDR3 has 17 amino acids. Between the trimmed V and J ends, which lost 7 bases and 0 bases, there was a span of 22 bases. Germline V lookup: CDR1 MNHEY, CDR2 SMNVEV (reference sequence). In DNA form, the CDR3 reads TGTGCCAGCACCTCACTAGTCAGGATTGGTAACTCCTACGAGCAGTACTTC. It is translated as CASTSLVRIGNSYEQYF.

CDR3 in DNA: TGCGCCAGCAGCTTGGCCTCAGGGGTGGTATCCGAGCAGTACTTC. It codes for CASSLASGVVSEQYF. The chain has TRBV5-1 and TRBJ2-7; D may be TRBD1 (6 bases). The germline CDR1 and CDR2 sequences are SGHRS and YFSETQ. The V end lost 0 bases, the J end lost 6 bases, and 16 bases lay between the germline ends. The CDR3 length is 15 residues. The whole variable domain, filled in from reference TRBV5-1 and TRBJ2-7, reads KAGVTQTPRYLIKTRGQQVTLSCSPISGHRSVSWYQQTPGQGLQFLFEYFSETQRNKGNFPGRFSGRQFSNSRSEMNVSTLELGDSALYLCASSLASGVVSEQYFGPGTRLTVT.

This clone has only one observation. The chain uses TRBV7-8 and TRBJ2-7, with 12 bases that match TRBD2. Per germline, CDR1 SGHVS and CDR2 FQNEAQ. The CDR3 extends over 13 amino acids. Germline trimming cut 1 base from V and 10 bases from J; bases unmatched to any gene: 2. The CDR3 is CASSLGTSGVQYF. CDR3 bases: TGTGCCAGCAGCTTAGGGACTAGCGGGGTACAGTACTTC.

The V gene is TRBV7-2, the J gene TRBJ2-5; TRBD1 might be the D (6 bases). Germline V gives CDR1 SGHTA, CDR2 FQGNSA. The CDR3 length is 15 residues. Trimming stripped 5 bases from V and 1 base from J, with 14 bases between. The CDR3: CASSPGVGLQETQYF. The CDR3 DNA sequence: TGTGCCAGCAGCCCAGGGGTGGGCCTCCAAGAGACCCAGTACTTC. Using reference TRBV7-2 and TRBJ2-5 for the parts outside the CDR3, the full variable domain is GAGVSQSPSNKVTEKGKDVELRCDPISGHTALYWYRQSLGQGLEFLIYFQGNSAPDKSGLPSDRFSAERTGGSVSTLTIQRTQQEDSAVYLCASSPGVGLQETQYFGPGTRLLVL.

The chain carries TRBV5-4 and TRBJ2-5; D not resolved. Trimming removed 1 base at V and 0 bases at J, with 4 bases between. CDR1 and CDR2 (germline): SGHNT, YYREEE (reference sequence). The CDR3 runs 13 residues. The CDR3 DNA is TGTGCCAGCAGCTTGCCTAACCAAGAGACCCAGTACTTC. It encodes CASSLPNQETQYF.

The chain employs TRBV4-3 and TRBJ2-1; D is uncertain. CDR3 length equals 13 residues. The ends were cut back, 2 bases at V and 6 bases at J, with 8 bases in the middle. Germline assignment: CDR1 LGHNA and CDR2 YSLEER. CDR3 region: CASSQPGTNEQFF. DNA for the CDR3: TGCGCCAGCAGCCAACCGGGCACCAATGAGCAGTTCTTC.

This chain links TRBV18 with TRBJ1-4; D not certain. V was cut by 4 bases and J by 4 bases, with 10 bases left in between. This CDR3 is built from 14 residues. Per the germline V gene, CDR1 is KGHSH and CDR2 is LQKENI. CDR3 protein: CASSQVAGNEKLFF. The CDR3 coding sequence is TGTGCCAGCTCACAGGTGGCGGGTAATGAAAAACTGTTTTTT.

The chain uses TRBV7-2 and TRBJ2-1; tentatively, D is TRBD2 (5 bases). The CDR3 has 15 amino acids. CDR1 and CDR2 (germline): SGHTA, FQGNSA. Trimming pared 4 bases from V and 2 bases from J, leaving 12 bases between. CDR3 loop: CASSSVGVPYNEQFF. The CDR3 DNA sequence: TGTGCCAGCAGCTCAGTCGGGGTCCCCTACAATGAGCAGTTCTTC.

The CDR3 region has the DNA TGTGCCAGCAGGCGACAGGGCGGACATGAGCAGTTCTTC. The encoded protein is CASRRQGGHEQFF. The chain combines TRBV14 with TRBJ2-1, with 7 bases that match TRBD1. The CDR3 has 13 amino acids. With 6 bases clipped from V and 8 bases from J, the junction kept 7 bases outside the gene matches. Germline CDR1 and CDR2: SGHDN and FVKESK.

This clone was recorded a few times. The gene calls are TRBV14 and TRBJ1-2, with no clear D. CDR1 and CDR2 (germline): SGHDN, FVKESK. The CDR3 length is 13 residues. Trimming shortened V by 2 bases and J by 14 bases, and 18 bases separated the two germline ends. This CDR3 reads CASSQPGNGPYTF. The CDR3 nucleotides are TGTGCCAGCAGCCAACCGGGAAACGGCCCTTATACCTTC.

The chain is built from TRBV10-1 and TRBJ2-1; no firm D call. The CDR3 has 10 amino acids. Germline V gene sequence: CDR1 WNHNN, CDR2 SYGVQD (reference sequence). V gave up 7 bases and J gave up 6 bases, with 4 bases separating them. CDR3 nucleotide sequence: TGCGCCAGCACATTCAATGAGCAGTTCTTC. Protein: CASTFNEQFF.

The gene calls are TRBV15 and TRBJ1-3; D possibly corresponds to TRBD1 (5 bases). Germline assignment: CDR1 LNHNV and CDR2 YYDKDF (reference sequence). V gave up 0 bases and J gave up 2 bases, with 5 bases separating them. The CDR3 spans 14 residues. The CDR3 DNA reads as TGTGCCACCAGCAGAGAGGGGGCTGGAAACACCATATATTTT. This sequence encodes CATSREGAGNTIYF.

J is TRBJ2-7 and V is TRBV7-8, with TRBD1 matching 10 bases. This CDR3 contains 16 residues. After removal of 1 base from V and 1 base from J, the junction contained 4 bases not matched to a gene. Per the germline V gene, CDR1 is SGHVS and CDR2 is FQNEAQ. The CDR3 DNA follows: TGTGCCAGCAGCTTAGGGGGACAGGGGCTTTCCTACGAGCAGTACTTC. Its translation: CASSLGGQGLSYEQYF.

There are a few counts of this clone. The chain employs TRBV18 and TRBJ2-7, with D hard to call. V dropped 3 bases and J dropped 9 bases, with 15 bases sitting between them. The V gene's germline CDR1 is KGHSH and CDR2 LQKENI. CDR3 length: 13 amino acids. CDR3 sequence reads: CASSPKVDERQYF. The CDR3 DNA reads TGTGCCAGCTCACCGAAAGTGGACGAGAGGCAGTACTTC.

V is TRBV4-3 and J is TRBJ2-1; 11 bases align to TRBD1. Germline values: CDR1 LGHNA, CDR2 YSLEER. The V segment lost 3 bases and the J segment 5 bases; nucleotides outside the gene matches: 3. This CDR3 spans 15 amino acids. In DNA form, the CDR3 reads TGCGCCAGCAGCCAGGGACAGGGGGTAGACAATGAGCAGTTCTTC. This gives the protein CASSQGQGVDNEQFF.

Notes on this clone: Other nucleotide sequences in the sample specify the same CDR3. The rearrangement links TRBV11-3 to TRBJ2-1, with unresolved D. Trimming removed 5 bases from V and 3 bases from J, with 8 bases in between. The CDR3 covers 13 residues. Germline V gives CDR1 SGHNT, CDR2 YENEEA. The CDR3: CASSPAGYNEQFF. In nucleotides, the CDR3 is TGTGCCAGCAGCCCGGCCGGCTACAATGAGCAGTTCTTC.

The count of this clone is one. The J gene is TRBJ1-5, the V gene TRBV28; D may be TRBD1 (6 bases). CDR1 is MDHEN, CDR2 SYDVKM, per germline. V lost 5 bases, J lost 5 bases, and 13 bases lay in between. The length of the CDR3 is 14 residues. The CDR3 sequence: CASSPDRLDQPQHF. As DNA, the CDR3 is TGTGCCAGCAGTCCCGACAGGCTGGATCAGCCCCAGCATTTT.

The gene calls are TRBV28 and TRBJ2-7; D uncertain. There are 16 residues in the CDR3. Trimming took 5 bases from V and 3 from J, leaving 20 bases between them. The V gene's germline CDR1 is MDHEN and CDR2 SYDVKM. CDR3 loop: CASSNSTGERVYEQYF. The CDR3 bases are TGTGCCAGCAGTAACTCCACTGGGGAAAGGGTCTACGAGCAGTACTTC.

Only a few counts were recorded for this clone. CDR3 DNA sequence: TGCGCCAGCAGCTTAGAGAGGAACACTGAAGCTTTCTTT. Its translation: CASSLERNTEAFF. This chain uses TRBV5-1 with TRBJ1-1; no firm D call. Germline loops: CDR1 SGHRS, CDR2 YFSETQ. Deletions cut 2 bases from V and 1 base from J, with 6 bases between. CDR3 length: 13 amino acids.

The V call is TRBV30, the J call TRBJ1-2; tentatively, D is TRBD1 (5 bases). Trimming removed 2 bases from V and 7 bases from J, with 29 bases in between. CDR3 length: 18 amino acids. CDR1 is GTSNPN, CDR2 SVGIG, per germline (reference sequence). CDR3 coding DNA: TGTGCCTGGAGTAAAGTCTTGAACATGGGGGTGGCTTTGGGTGGCTACACCTTC. Amino acids: CAWSKVLNMGVALGGYTF.

The chain links TRBV5-1 to TRBJ1-5; D not resolved. Germline V gene lookup returns CDR1 SGHRS and CDR2 YFSETQ. The CDR3 loop spans 14 amino acids. V shed 0 bases and J shed 6 bases, with 10 bases lying between them. CDR3: CASSLDWGVQPQHF. CDR3 DNA: TGCGCCAGCAGCTTGGATTGGGGAGTTCAGCCCCAGCATTTT.

The V gene is TRBV6-6, the J gene TRBJ1-2; D call uncertain. The V gene's germline CDR1 is MNHNY and CDR2 SVGAGI (reference sequence). The V end lost 2 bases, the J end lost 5 bases, and 18 bases lay between the germline ends. The CDR3 loop spans 16 amino acids. The CDR3 protein is CASSYTPQRPGYGYTF. The CDR3 bases are TGTGCCAGCAGTTACACCCCCCAGCGCCCAGGTTATGGCTACACCTTC.

With regard to this clone: An end of the junction does not agree with germline; a read error may underlie this. The gene calls are TRBV7-7 and TRBJ2-1; TRBD1 is a possible D gene (6 bases). The V gene's germline CDR1 is SSHAT and CDR2 FNYEAQ (reference sequence). The CDR3 extends over 15 amino acids. CDR3 bases: TGTGCTAGCAGCTTTGGACAGAGCTCCTACAATGAGCAGTTCTTC. Encoded protein: CASSFGQSSYNEQFF.

This clone was observed a few times. V and J are TRBV4-2 and TRBJ1-2; TRBD1 matches at 7 bases. The ends lost 1 base at V and 3 bases at J; junction bases unmatched: 5. Looked up from germline, CDR1 is LGHNA and CDR2 is YNFKEQ. The CDR3 sequence is 15 residues long. The CDR3 nucleotides read TGTGCCAGCAGCCAAGCTCAAGGACAGGACTATGGCTACACCTTC. Protein: CASSQAQGQDYGYTF.

The V call is TRBV19, the J call TRBJ2-1, with a tentative D call TRBD2 (6 bases). Germline V CDR1 and CDR2: LNHDA, SQIVND (reference sequence). The CDR3 is made up of 14 amino acids. Trimming removed 7 bases from V and 1 base from J, with 11 bases in between. The CDR3, as DNA: TGTGCCAGTAACCTAGCGAGTTCCTACAATGAGCAGTTCTTC. It codes for CASNLASSYNEQFF.

This clone was found a few times. The chain employs TRBV13 and TRBJ2-7; D ambiguous. Deletions cut 6 bases from V and 2 bases from J, with 14 bases between. Germline V gene lookup returns CDR1 PRHDT and CDR2 FYEKMQ (reference sequence). The CDR3 length is 14 residues. DNA for the CDR3: TGTGCCAGCAGTACGAGTTCAAGAACCTACGAGCAGTACTTC. It specifies CASSTSSRTYEQYF.

The chain carries TRBV5-1 and TRBJ2-5; 10 bases agree with TRBD1. This CDR3 has 14 amino acids. Germline trimming cut 4 bases from V and 5 bases from J; bases unmatched to any gene: 5. Per germline, CDR1 SGHRS and CDR2 YFSETQ. CDR3 DNA sequence: TGCGCCAGCAGCCAAGGACAGGGGGATGAGACCCAGTACTTC. This codes for CASSQGQGDETQYF.

The CDR3 loop is CASSPRGQGRLAGELFF. CDR3 bases: TGTGCCAGCAGCCCCCGGGGACAAGGGAGACTGGCCGGGGAGCTGTTTTTT. This chain uses TRBV11-2 with TRBJ2-2; D may be TRBD1 (6 bases). The germline V and J ends were trimmed by 5 bases and 6 bases, with 22 bases remaining between them. Germline CDR1 reads SGHAT; CDR2 reads FQNNGV. This CDR3 is built from 17 residues. Using reference TRBV11-2 and TRBJ2-2 for the parts outside the CDR3, the full variable domain is EAGVAQSPRYKIIEKRQSVAFWCNPISGHATLYWYQQILGQGPKLLIQFQNNGVVDDSQLPKDRFSAERLKGVDSTLKIQPAKLEDSAVYLCASSPRGQGRLAGELFFGEGSRLTVL.

The chain carries TRBV6-1 and TRBJ2-3; D is unresolved. The germline V gene encodes CDR1 MNHNS and CDR2 SASEGT. V was cut by 6 bases and J by 3 bases, with 13 bases left in between. This CDR3 contains 14 residues. The CDR3 DNA sequence: TGTGCCAGCAGGGAGTCCGGCTGGACAGATACGCAGTATTTT. Amino acid sequence: CASRESGWTDTQYF.

The gene calls are TRBV10-3 and TRBJ2-7; D might be TRBD2 (6 bases). V was cut by 10 bases and J by 0 bases, with 19 bases left in between. Germline assignment: CDR1 ENHRY and CDR2 SYGVKD. This CDR3 is 15 amino acids long. DNA of the CDR3: TGTGCCACCAGGATTACGAGCGGGTTCTCCTACGAGCAGTACTTC. It codes for CATRITSGFSYEQYF.